This T cell receptor beta chain derives from a study of beta chain features in type 1 diabetes. This clone appeared a few times. The study reverse transcribed the entire isolated RNA, so it sequenced expressed TCRB transcripts. Profiling relied on immunoSEQ multiplex PCR, and the TCRdb table lists in-frame clones only, not all of them. Of about 930,000 clones listed, under 20% are singletons. Germline CDR1 and CDR2: LGHNA and YNFKEQ. CDR3 size: 15 residues. Unmatched junction bases numbered 7, after V lost 5 bases and J lost 6 bases. This chain links TRBV4-2 with TRBJ2-1, with 10 bases lining up with TRBD2. Sequencing was carried out using naive CD4+ T cells from blood. The TCR comes from a woman aged 18-35 years in good health. CDR3 amino acids: CASSSGTSVSNEQFF. The CDR3 DNA is TGTGCCAGCAGCTCCGGGACTAGCGTGAGCAATGAGCAGTTCTTC.